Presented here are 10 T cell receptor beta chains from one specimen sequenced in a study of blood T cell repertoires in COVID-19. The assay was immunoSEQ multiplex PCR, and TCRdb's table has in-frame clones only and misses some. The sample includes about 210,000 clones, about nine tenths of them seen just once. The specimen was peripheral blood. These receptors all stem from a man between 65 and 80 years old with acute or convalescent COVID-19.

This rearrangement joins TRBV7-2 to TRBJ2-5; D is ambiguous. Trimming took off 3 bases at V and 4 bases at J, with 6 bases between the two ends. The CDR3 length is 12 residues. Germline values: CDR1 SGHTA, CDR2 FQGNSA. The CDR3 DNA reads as TGTGCCAGCAGCTTTCCTTTAGAGACCCAGTACTTC. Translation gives CASSFPLETQYF.

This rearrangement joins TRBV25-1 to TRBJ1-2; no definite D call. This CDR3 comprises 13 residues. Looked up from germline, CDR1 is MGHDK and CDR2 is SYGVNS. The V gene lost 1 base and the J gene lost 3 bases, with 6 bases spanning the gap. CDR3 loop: CASSEFSDYGYTF. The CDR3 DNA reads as TGTGCCAGCAGTGAATTCTCGGACTATGGCTACACCTTC.

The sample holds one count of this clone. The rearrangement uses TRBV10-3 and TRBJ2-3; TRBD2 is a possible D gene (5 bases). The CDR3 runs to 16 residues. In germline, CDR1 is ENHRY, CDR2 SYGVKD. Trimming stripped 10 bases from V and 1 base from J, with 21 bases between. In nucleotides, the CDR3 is TGTGCCAACTCCCCAACCGGGAAGTCCGGCACAGATACGCAGTATTTT. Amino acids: CANSPTGKSGTDTQYF.

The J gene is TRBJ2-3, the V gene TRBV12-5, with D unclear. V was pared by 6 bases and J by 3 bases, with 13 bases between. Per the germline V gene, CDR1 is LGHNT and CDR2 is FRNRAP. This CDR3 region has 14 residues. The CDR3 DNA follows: TGTGCTAGTGGACCCGACCAGGATACAGATACGCAGTATTTT. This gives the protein CASGPDQDTDTQYF.

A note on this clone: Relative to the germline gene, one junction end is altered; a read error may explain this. The chain's CDR3 is CASSLGTSDQGTQYF. CDR3 bases: TGTGCCAGCTCCCTCGGGACTAGCGATCAAGGGACCCAGTACTTC. V usage is TRBV18 and J usage is TRBJ2-5; 10 bases match TRBD2. The CDR3 loop spans 15 amino acids. Per the germline V gene, CDR1 is KGHSH and CDR2 is LQKENI.

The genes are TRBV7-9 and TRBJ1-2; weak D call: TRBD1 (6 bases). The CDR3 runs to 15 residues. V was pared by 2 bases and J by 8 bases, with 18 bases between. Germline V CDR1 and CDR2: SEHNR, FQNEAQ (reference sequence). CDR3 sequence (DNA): TGTGCCAGCAGCTTATTAGCGTCGGGGGGCAGGGGCTACACCTTC. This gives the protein CASSLLASGGRGYTF.

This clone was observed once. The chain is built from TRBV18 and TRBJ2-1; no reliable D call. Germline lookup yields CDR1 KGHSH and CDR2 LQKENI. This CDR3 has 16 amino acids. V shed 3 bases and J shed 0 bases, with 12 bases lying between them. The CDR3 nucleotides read TGTGCCAGCTCACCGAACACCGTCAGCTCCTACAATGAGCAGTTCTTC. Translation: CASSPNTVSSYNEQFF.

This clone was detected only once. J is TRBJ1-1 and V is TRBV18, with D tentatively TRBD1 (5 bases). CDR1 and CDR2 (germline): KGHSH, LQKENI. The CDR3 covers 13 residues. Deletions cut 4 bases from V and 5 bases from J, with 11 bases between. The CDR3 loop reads CASSLVRGTEAFF. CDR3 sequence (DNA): TGTGCCAGCTCACTGGTAAGGGGAACTGAAGCTTTCTTT.

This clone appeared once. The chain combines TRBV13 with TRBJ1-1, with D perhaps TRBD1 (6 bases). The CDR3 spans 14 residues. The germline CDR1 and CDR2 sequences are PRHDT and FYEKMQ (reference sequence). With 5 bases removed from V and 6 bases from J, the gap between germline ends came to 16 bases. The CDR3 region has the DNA TGTGCCAGCAGCCCATCGGACAGTTTCTCTGAAGCTTTCTTT. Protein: CASSPSDSFSEAFF.

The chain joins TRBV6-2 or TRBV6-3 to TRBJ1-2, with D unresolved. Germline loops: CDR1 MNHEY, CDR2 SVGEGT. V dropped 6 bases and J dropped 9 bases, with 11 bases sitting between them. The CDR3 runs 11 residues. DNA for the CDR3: TGTGCCAGCAGCCATAAAGAGAGCTACACCTTC. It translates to CASSHKESYTF.